This TCR beta chain was captured by sequencing in a study of T cells in Graves' hyperthyroidism and ophthalmopathy (dated by TCRdb to about 2019). Regarding the complete study: Peripheral blood was collected at initial diagnosis, before any treatment. A discovery cohort of about a hundred patients, about 43 with Graves' ophthalmopathy and approximately 57 with stable Graves' hyperthyroidism, was used to find distinguishing TCR V-J signatures. Prospective prediction of ophthalmopathy was tested in an independent validation cohort consisting of fewer than 20 hyperthyroidism patients and around 17 patients who later progressed to ophthalmopathy. The 100 discovery patients were randomly split 7:3 into training and test sets. The study also compared thyroid tissue and blood T-cell repertoires from five or six Graves' hyperthyroidism patients. Once sampling was done, hyperthyroidism patients were given methimazole at a starting dose of 30 mg daily, whereas ophthalmopathy patients were given high-dose intravenous methylprednisolone. The paper reports TCR Vbeta CDR3 sequencing of over 130 peripheral blood samples: 40 or so ophthalmopathy, fewer than 85 hyperthyroidism and approximately 17 progressor patients.

Amplification of TCR beta CDR3 regions was carried out from RNA transcripts. The TCR CDR3 was subjected to a first round of RT-PCR using the HTBI primer set and the Qiagen OneStep RT-PCR kit. Libraries were constructed in a second round of multiplex PCR, after which size selection and purification were performed. Sequencing of the libraries was done on an Illumina HiSeq2000 using paired-end 100 bp reads. On the study's bioinformatics: SOAPnuke was used to process the raw data, throwing out any read that contained adapters or uncalled bases, had a mean Phred below 15, or lacked an exact constant-primer or identifier match. High-quality paired reads were merged with COPE v1.2.5, and unique nucleotide sequences were defined as clonotypes. MiTCR v1.1 was used to align clonotypes to the IMGT TRBV, TRBD and TRBJ reference segments. The analysis was restricted to V-J combinations with a frequency above 0.0001, which together covered 98% to 99.2% of the repertoires. A TCS score was defined as the ratio between F50 (clonal expansion) and ExV (chaos), using BLOSUM62-based TCRdist between CDR3 peptides within each V-J. Welch's t-statistics and random forest reduced just over 500 V-J features to 10 to 15, which were used in a naive Bayes classifier (R e1071). TCRdb itself trimmed the public reads at Q25 with fastp, ran MiXCR and retained productive beta chains. Duplicate CDR3 protein sequences are folded into a single record with the most common DNA and genes. Clone size and V and J calls follow TCRdb, not the original study. This sample is represented by about 290,000 distinct CDR3 sequences; 15% to 20% of them were singletons. In total, the top ten clones hold approximately 35% of the sample.

For this chain, trimming is 5 bases at the V end and 9 bases at the J end, and the number of junction bases without a gene match is 12. The germline V gene encodes CDR1 MDHEN and CDR2 SYDVKM. There are 17 amino acids in the CDR3, from cysteine to phenylalanine inclusive. Only the CDR3 DNA is retained, 51 bases long and in frame from the first base. In the ophthalmopathy patients, disease was moderately to severely active, with a Clinical Activity Score of 3 or more, a NOSPECS grade of 4 or more, and a duration of less than 3 months. Any patient with an uncontrolled infection, another autoimmune disease, pregnancy or lactation was excluded. Diagnoses were established on the basis of clinical symptoms, serum thyroxine and TRAb, thyroid ultrasound, and orbital computed tomography. PBMCs were isolated from 8 to 10 ml of fresh peripheral blood by Ficoll-Paque density gradient centrifugation. Total RNA was extracted with Trizol reagent, and quality was checked on an Agilent 2100 Bioanalyzer.

Notes on this clonotype: The antigen it recognizes is unknown. Nothing much larger sits one base from this clone, and base qualities are not available.

Results the study describes overall, beyond this receptor: In cross-validation, a model built on a 13 V-J signature told ophthalmopathy apart from stable hyperthyroidism with 85% to 90% sensitivity and 81% to 82% specificity, and in testing the same model reached 80%/75%. Blood samples also contained most of the expanded thyroid clonotypes (frequency above 0.001), which suggests that blood repertoires may reflect thyroid immune responses. During validation, the model predicted progression to ophthalmopathy a median of approximately six months ahead of onset, with approximately 70% sensitivity and 72.22% specificity. No statistical method was used to set the sample size in advance, and investigators knew the group allocation.

The sequence links TRBV28 to TRBJ2-1; TRBD2 fits 14 bases in the junction. Sequenced: blood. The receptor comes from a man aged 50 to 59 with Graves' ophthalmopathy. The DNA reads as follows: TGTGCCAGCAGTCGGGCGGGACTAGCGGGAGTTCGCAGTGAGCAGTTCTTC. It encodes CASSRAGLAGVRSEQFF.